The sequence of this T cell receptor (beta chain) was determined in a study of cytomegalovirus exposure and HLA in healthy donors. General study results and limits: The sole available immune exposure information was CMV serostatus.

CDR3 length: 14 amino acids. CDR1 and CDR2 (germline): SGDLS, YYNGEE. Trimming took 4 bases from V and 7 from J; bases not matched to a gene: 6. The PCR was carried out with 60 Vbeta primers and 13 Jbeta primers. The protocol was immunoSEQ multiplex PCR, while the TCRdb copy is restricted to in-frame clones and leaves out a portion. The sample lists about 110,000 clones; approximately 81% were seen once. Concerning this clone itself: Antigen unknown.

The chain recombines TRBV9 with TRBJ2-1; the match to TRBD2 covers 9 bases. Sequencing input: PBMCs. The receptor was derived from a woman younger than 45 in good health and CMV-seronegative. The CDR3: CASSSLGLANEQFF. Here the CDR3 DNA reads TGTGCCAGCAGCTCTCTGGGACTAGCTAATGAGCAGTTCTTC.